What follows describes a single T cell receptor (beta chain). Its antigen is not identified. Amplification yielded TCR beta CDR3 regions, with RNA transcripts as the source. The HTBI primer set was used in a first-round RT-PCR of the TCR CDR3. TCRdb independently ran MiXCR on the multiplex PCR reads; one entry per CDR3 protein. The table has hundreds of thousands of distinct CDR3 sequences, around 19% seen once. The authors obtained PBMCs from 10 ml of fresh peripheral blood. The CDR3 sequence is 12 residues long. From germline, CDR1 is ENHRY and CDR2 SYGVKD. The V end lost 8 bases, the J end lost 4 bases, and 11 bases lay between the germline ends. The data derive from a study of T cells in Graves' hyperthyroidism and ophthalmopathy. Looking at the study overall: Before treatment of any kind, peripheral blood was taken at initial diagnosis. Study-wide points: Most thyroid clonotypes that were expanded above 0.001 also turned up in blood. Ophthalmopathy and stable hyperthyroidism were told apart by a 13 V-J model.

This TCR was sampled from a man aged 50 to 59 with Graves' ophthalmopathy. The rearrangement links TRBV10-3 to TRBJ1-1, with a weak D call TRBD1 (5 bases). Sequenced material: blood. The CDR3 region is CAIGYDSTEAFF. Here the CDR3 DNA reads TGTGCCATCGGCTACGACAGCACTGAAGCTTTCTTT.